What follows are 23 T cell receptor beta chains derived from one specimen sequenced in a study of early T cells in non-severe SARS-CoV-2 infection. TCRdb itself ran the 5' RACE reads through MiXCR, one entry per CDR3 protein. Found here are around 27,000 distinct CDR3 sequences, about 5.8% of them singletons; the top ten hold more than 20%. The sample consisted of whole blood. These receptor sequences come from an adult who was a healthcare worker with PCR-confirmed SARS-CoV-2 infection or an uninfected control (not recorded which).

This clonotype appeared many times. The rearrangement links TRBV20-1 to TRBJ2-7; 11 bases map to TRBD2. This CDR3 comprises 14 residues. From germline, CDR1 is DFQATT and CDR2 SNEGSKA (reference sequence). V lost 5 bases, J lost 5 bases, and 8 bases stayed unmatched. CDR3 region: CSAQSNSGGDEQYF. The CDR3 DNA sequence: TGCAGTGCTCAATCTAATAGCGGGGGGGACGAGCAGTACTTC.

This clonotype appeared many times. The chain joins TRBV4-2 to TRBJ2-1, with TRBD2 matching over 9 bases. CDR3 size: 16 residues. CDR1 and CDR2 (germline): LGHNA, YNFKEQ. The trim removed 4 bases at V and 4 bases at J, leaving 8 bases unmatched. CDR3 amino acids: CASSRDSGSVYNEQFF. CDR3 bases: TGTGCCAGCAGCCGAGATAGCGGGAGTGTTTACAATGAGCAGTTCTTC.

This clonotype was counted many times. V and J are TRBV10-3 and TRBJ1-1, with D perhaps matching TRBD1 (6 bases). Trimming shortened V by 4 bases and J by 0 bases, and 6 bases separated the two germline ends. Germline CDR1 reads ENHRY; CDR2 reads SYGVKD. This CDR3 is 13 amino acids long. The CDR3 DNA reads TGTGCCATCAGTGGGACAGTGAACACTGAAGCTTTCTTT. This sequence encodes CAISGTVNTEAFF.

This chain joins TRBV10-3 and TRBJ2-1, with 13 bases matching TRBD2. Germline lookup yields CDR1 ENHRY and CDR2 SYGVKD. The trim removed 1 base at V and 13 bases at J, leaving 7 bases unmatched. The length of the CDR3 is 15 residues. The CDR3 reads CAISEWTSGSRHQFF. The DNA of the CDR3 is TGTGCCATCAGTGAGTGGACTAGCGGGAGCCGACACCAGTTCTTC.

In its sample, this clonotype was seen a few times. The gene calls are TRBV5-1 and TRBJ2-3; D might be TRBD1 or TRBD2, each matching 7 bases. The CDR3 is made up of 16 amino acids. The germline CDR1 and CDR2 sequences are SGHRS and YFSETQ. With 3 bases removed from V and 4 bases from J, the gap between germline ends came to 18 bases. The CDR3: CASSSQGGRKADTQYF. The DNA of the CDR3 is TGCGCCAGCAGCTCCCAGGGGGGGCGCAAGGCAGATACGCAGTATTTT. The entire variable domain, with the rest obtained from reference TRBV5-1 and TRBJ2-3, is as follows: KAGVTQTPRYLIKTRGQQVTLSCSPISGHRSVSWYQQTPGQGLQFLFEYFSETQRNKGNFPGRFSGRQFSNSRSEMNVSTLELGDSALYLCASSSQGGRKADTQYFGPGTRLTVL.

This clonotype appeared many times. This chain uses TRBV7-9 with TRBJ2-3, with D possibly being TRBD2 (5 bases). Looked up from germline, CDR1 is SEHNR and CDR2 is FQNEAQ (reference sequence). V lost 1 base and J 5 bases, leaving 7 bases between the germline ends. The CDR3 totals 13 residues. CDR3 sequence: CASSLEAVDTQYF. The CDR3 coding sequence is TGTGCCAGCAGCTTAGAAGCGGTAGATACGCAGTATTTT.

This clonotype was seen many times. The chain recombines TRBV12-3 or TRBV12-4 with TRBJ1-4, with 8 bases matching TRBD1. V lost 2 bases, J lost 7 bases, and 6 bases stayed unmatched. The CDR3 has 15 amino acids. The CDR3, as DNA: TGTGCCAGCAGTTTAAAGACAGGGGCTAGTGAAAAACTGTTTTTT. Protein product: CASSLKTGASEKLFF.

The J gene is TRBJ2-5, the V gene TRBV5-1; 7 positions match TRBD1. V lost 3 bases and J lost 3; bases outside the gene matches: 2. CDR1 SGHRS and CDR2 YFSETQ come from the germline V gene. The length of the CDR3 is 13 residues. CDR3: CASSSQGEETQYF. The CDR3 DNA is TGCGCCAGCAGCTCCCAGGGGGAAGAGACCCAGTACTTC.

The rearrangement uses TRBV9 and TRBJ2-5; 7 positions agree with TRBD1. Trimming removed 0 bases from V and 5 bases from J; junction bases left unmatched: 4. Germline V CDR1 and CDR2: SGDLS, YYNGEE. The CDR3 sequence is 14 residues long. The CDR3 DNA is TGTGCCAGCAGCGTAGGCAGGGGGTGGGAGACCCAGTACTTC. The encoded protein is CASSVGRGWETQYF.

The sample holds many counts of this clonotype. The CDR3 region is CASSSLLRNNQPQHF. The CDR3 DNA is TGTGCCAGCAGTTCTTTACTCAGGAACAATCAGCCCCAGCATTTT. The chain uses TRBV6-2 or TRBV6-3 and TRBJ1-5; no clear D. The V end lost 4 bases, the J end lost 3 bases, and 13 bases lay between the germline ends. In germline, CDR1 is MNHEY, CDR2 SVGEGT. The CDR3 has 15 amino acids.

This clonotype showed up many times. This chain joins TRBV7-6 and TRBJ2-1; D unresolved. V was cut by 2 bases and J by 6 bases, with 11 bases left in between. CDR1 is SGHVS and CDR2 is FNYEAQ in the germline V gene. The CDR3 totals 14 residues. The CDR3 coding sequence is TGTGCCAGCAGCTTATTAGGGCAGAGCAATGAGCAGTTCTTC. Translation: CASSLLGQSNEQFF.

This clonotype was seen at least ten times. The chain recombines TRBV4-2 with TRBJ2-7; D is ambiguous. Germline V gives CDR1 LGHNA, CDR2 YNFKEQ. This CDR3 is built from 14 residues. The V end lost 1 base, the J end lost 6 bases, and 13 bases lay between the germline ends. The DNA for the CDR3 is TGTGCCAGCAGCCAAGTGAACCTCCAAGGCGAGCAGTACTTC. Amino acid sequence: CASSQVNLQGEQYF.

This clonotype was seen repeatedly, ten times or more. CDR3 nucleotide sequence: TGCAGTGCTATCCGACAGGGGACGGCTGGGGCCAACGTCCTGACTTTC. This sequence encodes CSAIRQGTAGANVLTF. V and J are TRBV20-1 and TRBJ2-6, with 8 positions matching TRBD1. Germline values: CDR1 DFQATT, CDR2 SNEGSKA (reference sequence). V was clipped by 4 bases and J by 2 bases; unmatched bases: 7. The CDR3 is made up of 16 amino acids.

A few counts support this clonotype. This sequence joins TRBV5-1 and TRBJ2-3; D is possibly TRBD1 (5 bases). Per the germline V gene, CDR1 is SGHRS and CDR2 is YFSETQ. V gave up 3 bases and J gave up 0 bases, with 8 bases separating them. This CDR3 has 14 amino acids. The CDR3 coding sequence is TGCGCCAGCAGCTATGGGGCCAGCACAGATACGCAGTATTTT. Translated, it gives CASSYGASTDTQYF.

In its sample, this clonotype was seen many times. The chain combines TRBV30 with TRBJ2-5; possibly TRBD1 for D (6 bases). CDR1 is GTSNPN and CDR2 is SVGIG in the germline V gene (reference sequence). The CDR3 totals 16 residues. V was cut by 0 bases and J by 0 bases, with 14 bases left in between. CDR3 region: CAWSVTGTLYQETQYF. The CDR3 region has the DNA TGTGCCTGGAGTGTTACCGGGACACTGTACCAAGAGACCCAGTACTTC.

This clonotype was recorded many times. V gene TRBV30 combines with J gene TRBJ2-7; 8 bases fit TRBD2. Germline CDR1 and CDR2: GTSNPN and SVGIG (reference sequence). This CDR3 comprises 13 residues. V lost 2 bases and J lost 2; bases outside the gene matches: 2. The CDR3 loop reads CAWSRGGPYEQYF. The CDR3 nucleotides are TGTGCCTGGAGTCGGGGGGGACCCTACGAGCAGTACTTC.

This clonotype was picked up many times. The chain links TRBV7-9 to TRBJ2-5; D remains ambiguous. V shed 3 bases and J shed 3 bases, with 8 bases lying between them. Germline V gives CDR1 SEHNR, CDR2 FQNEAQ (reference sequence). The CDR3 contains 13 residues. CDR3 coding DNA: TGTGCCAGCAGCTTGCTAAAAGAAGAGACCCAGTACTTC. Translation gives CASSLLKEETQYF.

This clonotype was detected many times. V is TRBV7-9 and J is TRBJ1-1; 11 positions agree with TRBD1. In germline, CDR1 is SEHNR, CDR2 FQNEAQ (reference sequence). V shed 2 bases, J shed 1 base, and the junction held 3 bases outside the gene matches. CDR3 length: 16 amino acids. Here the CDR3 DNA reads TGTGCCAGCAGCTTAAGGACAGGGGGCGCGAACACTGAAGCTTTCTTT. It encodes CASSLRTGGANTEAFF.

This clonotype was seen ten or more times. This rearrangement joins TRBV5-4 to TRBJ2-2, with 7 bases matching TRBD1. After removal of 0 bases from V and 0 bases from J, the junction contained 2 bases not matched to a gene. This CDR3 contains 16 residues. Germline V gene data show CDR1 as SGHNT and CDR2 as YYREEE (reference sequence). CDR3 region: CASSLEGATNTGELFF. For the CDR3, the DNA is TGTGCCAGCAGCTTGGAGGGGGCTACGAACACCGGGGAGCTGTTTTTT.

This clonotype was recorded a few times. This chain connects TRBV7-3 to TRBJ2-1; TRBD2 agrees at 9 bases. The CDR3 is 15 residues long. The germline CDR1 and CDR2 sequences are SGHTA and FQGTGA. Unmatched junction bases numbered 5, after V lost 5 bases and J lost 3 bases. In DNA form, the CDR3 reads TGTGCCAGCAGCACCCGACTAGCGGTCTACAATGAGCAGTTCTTC. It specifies CASSTRLAVYNEQFF.

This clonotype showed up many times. The CDR3 spells CASSLRQGADYGYTF. The CDR3 DNA follows: TGCGCCAGCAGCTTGCGGCAGGGGGCTGACTATGGCTACACCTTC. The chain joins TRBV5-1 to TRBJ1-2; the match to TRBD1 covers 8 bases. In germline, CDR1 is SGHRS, CDR2 YFSETQ. V lost 1 base and J lost 3; bases outside the gene matches: 5. This CDR3 is built from 15 residues.

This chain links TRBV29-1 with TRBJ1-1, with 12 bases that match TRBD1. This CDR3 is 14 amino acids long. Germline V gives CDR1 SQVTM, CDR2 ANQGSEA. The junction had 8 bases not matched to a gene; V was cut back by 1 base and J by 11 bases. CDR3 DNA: TGCAGCGTTGAAGGTCCCGGGACAGGGGGCCGGGCTTTCTTT. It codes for CSVEGPGTGGRAFF.

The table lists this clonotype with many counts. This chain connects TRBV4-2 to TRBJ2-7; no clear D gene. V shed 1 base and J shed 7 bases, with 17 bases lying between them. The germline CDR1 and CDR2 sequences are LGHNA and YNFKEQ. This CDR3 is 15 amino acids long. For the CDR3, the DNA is TGTGCCAGCAGCCAAGGTCTCTGGATCAGAGCGGAGCAGTACTTC. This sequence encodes CASSQGLWIRAEQYF.